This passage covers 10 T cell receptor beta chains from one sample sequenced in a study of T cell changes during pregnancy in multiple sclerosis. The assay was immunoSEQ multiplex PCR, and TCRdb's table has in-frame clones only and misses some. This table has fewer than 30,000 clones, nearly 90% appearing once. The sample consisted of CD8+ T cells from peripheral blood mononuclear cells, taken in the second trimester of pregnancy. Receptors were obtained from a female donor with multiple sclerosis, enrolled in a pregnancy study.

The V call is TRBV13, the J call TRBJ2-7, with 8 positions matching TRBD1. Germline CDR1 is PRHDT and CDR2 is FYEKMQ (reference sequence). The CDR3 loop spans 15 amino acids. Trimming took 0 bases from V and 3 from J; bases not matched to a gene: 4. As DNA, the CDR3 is TGTGCCAGCAGCTTAGGGACAGGGGACCTCTACGAGCAGTACTTC. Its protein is CASSLGTGDLYEQYF. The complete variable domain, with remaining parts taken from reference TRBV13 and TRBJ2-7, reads AAGVIQSPRHLIKEKRETATLKCYPIPRHDTVYWYQQGPGQDPQFLISFYEKMQSDKGSIPDRFSAQQFSDYHSELNMSSLELGDSALYFCASSLGTGDLYEQYFGPGTRLTVT.

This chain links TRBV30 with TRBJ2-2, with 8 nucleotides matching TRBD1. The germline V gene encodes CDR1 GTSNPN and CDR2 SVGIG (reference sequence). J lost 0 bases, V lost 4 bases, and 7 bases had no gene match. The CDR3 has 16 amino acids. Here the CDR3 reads CAWTGGNLPNTGELFF. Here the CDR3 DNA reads TGTGCCTGGACAGGGGGCAATCTTCCGAACACCGGGGAGCTGTTTTTT.

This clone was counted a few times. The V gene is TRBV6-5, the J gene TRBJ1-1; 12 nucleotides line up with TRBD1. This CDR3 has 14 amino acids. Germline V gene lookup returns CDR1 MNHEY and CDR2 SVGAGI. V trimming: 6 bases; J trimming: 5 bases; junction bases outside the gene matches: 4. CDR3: CASRWDRGRTEAFF. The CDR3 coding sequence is TGTGCCAGCAGATGGGACAGGGGGCGAACTGAAGCTTTCTTT.

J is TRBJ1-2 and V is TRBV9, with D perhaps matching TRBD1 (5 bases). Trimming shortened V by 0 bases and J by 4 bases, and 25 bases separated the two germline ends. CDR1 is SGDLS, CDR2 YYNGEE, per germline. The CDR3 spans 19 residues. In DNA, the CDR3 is TGTGCCAGCAGCGTAGGGAAGGACCGTCACTTTCCCGGGGGCTATGGCTACACCTTC. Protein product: CASSVGKDRHFPGGYGYTF. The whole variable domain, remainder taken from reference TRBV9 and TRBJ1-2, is DSGVTQTPKHLITATGQRVTLRCSPRSGDLSVYWYQQSLDQGLQFLIQYYNGEERAKGNILERFSAQQFPDLHSELNLSSLELGDSALYFCASSVGKDRHFPGGYGYTFGSGTRLTVV.

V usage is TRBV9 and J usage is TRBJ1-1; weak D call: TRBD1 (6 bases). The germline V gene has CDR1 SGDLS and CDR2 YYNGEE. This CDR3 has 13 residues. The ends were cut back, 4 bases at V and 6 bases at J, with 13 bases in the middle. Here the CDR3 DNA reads TGTGCCAGCAGCTTGGACAGTTTCCCTGAAGCTTTCTTT. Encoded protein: CASSLDSFPEAFF.

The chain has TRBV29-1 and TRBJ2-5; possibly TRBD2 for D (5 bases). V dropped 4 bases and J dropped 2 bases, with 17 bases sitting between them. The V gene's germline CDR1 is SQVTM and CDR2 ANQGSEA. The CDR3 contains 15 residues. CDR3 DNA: TGCAGCGTTGGCGGGCCTCCGTTTCGGCAAGAGACCCAGTACTTC. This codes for CSVGGPPFRQETQYF.

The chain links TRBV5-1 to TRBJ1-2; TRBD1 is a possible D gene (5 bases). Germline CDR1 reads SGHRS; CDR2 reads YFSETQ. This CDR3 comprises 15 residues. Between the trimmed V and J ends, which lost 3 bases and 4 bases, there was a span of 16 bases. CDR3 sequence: CASSSDSESSYGYTF. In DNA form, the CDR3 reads TGCGCCAGCAGCTCTGACAGCGAGTCGTCCTATGGCTACACCTTC. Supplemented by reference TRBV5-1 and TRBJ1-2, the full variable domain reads KAGVTQTPRYLIKTRGQQVTLSCSPISGHRSVSWYQQTPGQGLQFLFEYFSETQRNKGNFPGRFSGRQFSNSRSEMNVSTLELGDSALYLCASSSDSESSYGYTFGSGTRLTVV.

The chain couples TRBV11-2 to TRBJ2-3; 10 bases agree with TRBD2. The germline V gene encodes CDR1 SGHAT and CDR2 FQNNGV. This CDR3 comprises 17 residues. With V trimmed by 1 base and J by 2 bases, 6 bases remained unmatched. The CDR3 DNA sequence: TGTGCCAGCAGCTTAGGGAAAGCGGGAGGGATCACAGATACGCAGTATTTT. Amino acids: CASSLGKAGGITDTQYF.

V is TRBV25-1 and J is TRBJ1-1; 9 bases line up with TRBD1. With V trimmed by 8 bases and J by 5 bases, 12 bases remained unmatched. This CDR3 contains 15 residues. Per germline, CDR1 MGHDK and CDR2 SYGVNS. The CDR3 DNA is TGTGCCAGCGCCCACCGACAAGGACAGGGGACTGAAGCTTTCTTT. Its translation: CASAHRQGQGTEAFF.

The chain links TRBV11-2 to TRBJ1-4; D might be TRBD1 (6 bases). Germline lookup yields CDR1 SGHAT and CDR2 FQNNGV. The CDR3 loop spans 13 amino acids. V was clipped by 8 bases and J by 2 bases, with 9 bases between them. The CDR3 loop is CASGGATNEKLFF. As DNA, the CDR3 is TGTGCCAGCGGGGGGGCTACTAATGAAAAACTGTTTTTT.